This TCR beta chain originates from a study of CD8+CD57+ T cells in acquired aplastic anemia. Study summary: Quantities of DNA derived from sorted CD4+ and CD8+ cells averaged roughly 3 ug. The study, taken as a whole, reports: Controls and patients did not differ significantly in CD8+ Simpson's diversity.

Sequenced patients had shown CD8+CD57+ cell expansion by flow cytometry. With respect to this clonotype: Its target is unknown. A much larger clone lies one base from this, so it may be a read error.

This CDR3 spans 12 amino acids. Germline assignment: CDR1 SGHRS and CDR2 YFSETQ. Profiles of TCR beta VDJ and CDR3 were generated from a genomic DNA template. From the reads, TCRdb called clonotypes with MiXCR, one entry per CDR3 protein. The sample lists under 200,000 distinct CDR3 sequences, about 50% seen once, with roughly 29% in the top ten. The sequenced material came from sorted CD4+, CD8+, or CD8+CD57+ T cells (not recorded which) from PBMCs. The origin of this receptor is a human donor with aplastic anemia. The chain is built from TRBV5-1 and TRBJ2-5; TRBD2 matches 14 bases. Written as DNA, the CDR3 is TGCGCCAGCACCGAGACTAGCGGGAGGGCCAACTTC. This codes for CASTETSGRANF.